This T cell receptor (beta chain) was sequenced in a study of graft-versus-host responses after intestinal transplantation. Points on this clone: Its matching antigen is unknown.

Germline V lookup: CDR1 MNHNS, CDR2 SASEGT. Trimming cost V 1 base and J 3 bases, with 10 bases left between them. CDR3 length equals 14 residues. TCRdb's copy holds only in-frame clones and misses some; the assay was immunoSEQ multiplex PCR. The data hold tens of thousands of clones, with 85% to 95% observed a single time. The chain joins TRBV6-1 to TRBJ2-7; D possibly matches TRBD1 or TRBD2 (5 bases each). The specimen was unstimulated CD8+ T cells sorted from spleen or lymph node cells, collected before intestinal transplant. The sequence was collected from a human donor who received an intestinal transplant. This CDR3 reads CASSEGGVGYEQYF. The CDR3 nucleotides read TGTGCCAGCAGTGAAGGAGGGGTGGGCTACGAGCAGTACTTC.